This T cell receptor (beta chain) was captured in a study of response to subunit inactivated influenza vaccine. V was trimmed by 3 bases and J by 3 bases, leaving 11 bases between them. CDR3 length: 14 residues. Per germline, CDR1 GTSNPN and CDR2 SVGIG (reference sequence). One entry per CDR3 protein, called by TCRdb with MiXCR from the RT-PCR reads. The table has 500,000 to 550,000 distinct CDR3 sequences, 6.5% to 8% seen once; the top ten hold about an eighth. This clonotype has only a few counts. The chain has TRBV30 and TRBJ2-2, with D possibly matching TRBD1 (5 bases). The material was PBMCs from blood, obtained around 25 months after vaccination. The sequence was collected from a man aged 50 to 69 who received an inactivated influenza vaccine. CDR3 bases: TGTGCCTGGAGACGGACATTCTACACCGGGGAGCTGTTTTTT. It translates to CAWRRTFYTGELFF.